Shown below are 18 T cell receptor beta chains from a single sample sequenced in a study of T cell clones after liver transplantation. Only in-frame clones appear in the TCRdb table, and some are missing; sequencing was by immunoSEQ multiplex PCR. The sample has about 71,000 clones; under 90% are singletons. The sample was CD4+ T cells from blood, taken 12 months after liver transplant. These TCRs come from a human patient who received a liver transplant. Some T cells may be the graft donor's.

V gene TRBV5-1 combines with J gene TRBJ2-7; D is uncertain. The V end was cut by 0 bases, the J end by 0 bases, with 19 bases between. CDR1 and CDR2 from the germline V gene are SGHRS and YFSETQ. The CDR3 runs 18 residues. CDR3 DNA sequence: TGCGCCAGCAGCTTGGACGGTGTGGCGGCTTTGAGCTCCTACGAGCAGTACTTC. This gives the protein CASSLDGVAALSSYEQYF.

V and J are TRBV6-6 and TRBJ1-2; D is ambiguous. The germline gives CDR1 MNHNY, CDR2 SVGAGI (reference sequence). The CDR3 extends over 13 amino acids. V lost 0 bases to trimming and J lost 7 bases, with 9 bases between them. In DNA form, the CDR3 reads TGTGCCAGCAGTTACTCGAGTACCGTTGGCTACACCTTC. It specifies CASSYSSTVGYTF.

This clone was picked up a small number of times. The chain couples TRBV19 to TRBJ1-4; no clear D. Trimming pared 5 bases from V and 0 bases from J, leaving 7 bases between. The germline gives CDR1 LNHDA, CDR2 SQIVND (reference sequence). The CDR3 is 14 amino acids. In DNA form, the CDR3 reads TGTGCCAGTAGTCGACCGACAACTAATGAAAAACTGTTTTTT. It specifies CASSRPTTNEKLFF.

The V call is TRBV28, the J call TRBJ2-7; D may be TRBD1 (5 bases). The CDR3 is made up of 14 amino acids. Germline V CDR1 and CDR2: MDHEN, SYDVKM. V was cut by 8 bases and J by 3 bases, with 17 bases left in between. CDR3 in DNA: TGTGCCAGCGCGACCTTAAGGGGATACTACGAGCAGTACTTC. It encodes CASATLRGYYEQYF.

This CDR3 reads CASSVQGAGGYTF. CDR3 in DNA: TGTGCCAGCAGTGTACAGGGGGCAGGTGGCTACACCTTC. The genes are TRBV2 and TRBJ1-2, with 9 bases identical to TRBD1. CDR3 length: 13 amino acids. V was clipped by 4 bases and J by 7 bases; unmatched bases: 4. Looked up from germline, CDR1 is SNHLY and CDR2 is FYNNEI. The full variable domain, completed using reference TRBV2 and TRBJ1-2, is EPEVTQTPSHQVTQMGQEVILRCVPISNHLYFYWYRQILGQKVEFLVSFYNNEISEKSEIFDDQFSVERPDGSNFTLKIRSTKLEDSAMYFCASSVQGAGGYTFGSGTRLTVV.

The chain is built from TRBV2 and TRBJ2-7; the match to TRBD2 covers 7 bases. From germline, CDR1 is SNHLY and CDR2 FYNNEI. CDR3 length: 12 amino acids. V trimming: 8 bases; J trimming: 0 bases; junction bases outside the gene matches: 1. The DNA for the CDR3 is TGTGCCAGCGGGGGGGACTCCTACGAGCAGTACTTC. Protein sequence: CASGGDSYEQYF. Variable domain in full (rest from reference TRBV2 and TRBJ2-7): EPEVTQTPSHQVTQMGQEVILRCVPISNHLYFYWYRQILGQKVEFLVSFYNNEISEKSEIFDDQFSVERPDGSNFTLKIRSTKLEDSAMYFCASGGDSYEQYFGPGTRLTVT.

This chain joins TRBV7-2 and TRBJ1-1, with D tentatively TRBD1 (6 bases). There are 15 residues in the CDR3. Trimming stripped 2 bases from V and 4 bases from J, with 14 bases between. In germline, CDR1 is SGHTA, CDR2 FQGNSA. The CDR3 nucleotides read TGTGCCAGCAGCTTACAGGGCATGACAGGCACTGAAGCTTTCTTT. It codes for CASSLQGMTGTEAFF.

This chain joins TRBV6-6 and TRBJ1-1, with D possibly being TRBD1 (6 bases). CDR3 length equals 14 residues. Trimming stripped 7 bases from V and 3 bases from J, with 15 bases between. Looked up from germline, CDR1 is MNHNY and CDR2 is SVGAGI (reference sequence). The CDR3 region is CASTLGGGYTEAFF. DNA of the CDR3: TGTGCCAGCACCCTAGGAGGGGGATACACTGAAGCTTTCTTT.

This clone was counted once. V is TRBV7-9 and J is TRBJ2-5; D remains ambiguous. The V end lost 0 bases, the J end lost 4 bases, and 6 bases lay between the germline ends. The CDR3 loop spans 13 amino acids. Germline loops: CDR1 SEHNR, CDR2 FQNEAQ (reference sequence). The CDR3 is CASSLAVGETQYF. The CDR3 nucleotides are TGTGCCAGCAGCTTAGCGGTGGGAGAGACCCAGTACTTC.

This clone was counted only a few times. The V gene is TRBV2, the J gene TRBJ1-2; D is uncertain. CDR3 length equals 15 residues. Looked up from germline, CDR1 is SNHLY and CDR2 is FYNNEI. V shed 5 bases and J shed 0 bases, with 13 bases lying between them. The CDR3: CASSQFGLANYGYTF. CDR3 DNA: TGTGCCAGCAGTCAATTCGGACTAGCTAACTATGGCTACACCTTC.

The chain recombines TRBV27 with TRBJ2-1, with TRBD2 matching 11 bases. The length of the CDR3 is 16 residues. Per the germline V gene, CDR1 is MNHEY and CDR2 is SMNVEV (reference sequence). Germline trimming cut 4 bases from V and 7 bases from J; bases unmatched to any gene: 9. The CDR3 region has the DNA TGTGCCAGCAGTTCCCCTCTAGCGGGAGGAGGTAATGAGCAGTTCTTC. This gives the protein CASSSPLAGGGNEQFF.

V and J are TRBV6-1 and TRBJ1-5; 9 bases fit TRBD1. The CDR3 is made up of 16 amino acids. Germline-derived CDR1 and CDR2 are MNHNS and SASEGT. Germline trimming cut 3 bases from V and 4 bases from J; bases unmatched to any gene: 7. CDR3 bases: TGTGCCAGCAGTGACACAGGGGGCGCTCAGAATCAGCCCCAGCATTTT. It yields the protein CASSDTGGAQNQPQHF.

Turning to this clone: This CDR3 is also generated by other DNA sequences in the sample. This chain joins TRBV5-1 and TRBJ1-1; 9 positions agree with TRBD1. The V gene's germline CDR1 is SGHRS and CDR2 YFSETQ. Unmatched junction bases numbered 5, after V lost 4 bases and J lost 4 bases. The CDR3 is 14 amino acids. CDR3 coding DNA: TGCGCCAGCAGCGGAGAGACAGGGGGCACTGAAGCTTTCTTT. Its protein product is CASSGETGGTEAFF.

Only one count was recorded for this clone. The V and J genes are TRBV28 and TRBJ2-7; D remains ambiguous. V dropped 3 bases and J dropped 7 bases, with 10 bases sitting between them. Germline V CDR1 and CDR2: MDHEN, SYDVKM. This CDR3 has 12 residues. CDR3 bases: TGTGCCAGCAGTTTTGGCCCTGGGGAGCAGTACTTC. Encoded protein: CASSFGPGEQYF. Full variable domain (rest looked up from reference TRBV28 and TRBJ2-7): DVKVTQSSRYLVKRTGEKVFLECVQDMDHENMFWYRQDPGLGLRLIYFSYDVKMKEKGDIPEGYSVSREKKERFSLILESASTNQTSMYLCASSFGPGEQYFGPGTRLTVT.

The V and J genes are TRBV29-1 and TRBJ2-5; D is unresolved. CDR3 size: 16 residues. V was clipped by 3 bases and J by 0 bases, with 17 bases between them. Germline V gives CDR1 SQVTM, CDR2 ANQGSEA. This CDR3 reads CSVDSPADQYQETQYF. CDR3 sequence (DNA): TGCAGCGTTGATTCCCCGGCAGATCAGTACCAAGAGACCCAGTACTTC.

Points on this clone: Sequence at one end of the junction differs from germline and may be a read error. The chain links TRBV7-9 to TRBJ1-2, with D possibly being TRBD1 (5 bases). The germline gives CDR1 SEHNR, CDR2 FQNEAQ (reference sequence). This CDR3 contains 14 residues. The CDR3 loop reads CASSFGQANYGYTF. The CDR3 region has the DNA TGTGCCAGCAGCTTCGGACAAGCTAACTATGGTTACACCTTC.

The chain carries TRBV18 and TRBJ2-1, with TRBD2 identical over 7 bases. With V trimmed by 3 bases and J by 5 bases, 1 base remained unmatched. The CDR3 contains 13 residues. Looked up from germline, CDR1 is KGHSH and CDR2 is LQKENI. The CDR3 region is CASSPGLNNEQFF. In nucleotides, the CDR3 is TGTGCCAGCTCACCGGGACTAAACAATGAGCAGTTCTTC. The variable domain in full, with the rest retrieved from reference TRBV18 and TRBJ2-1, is NAGVMQNPRHLVRRRGQEARLRCSPMKGHSHVYWYRQLPEEGLKFMVYLQKENIIDESGMPKERFSAEFPKEGPSILRIQQVVRGDSAAYFCASSPGLNNEQFFGPGTRLTVL.

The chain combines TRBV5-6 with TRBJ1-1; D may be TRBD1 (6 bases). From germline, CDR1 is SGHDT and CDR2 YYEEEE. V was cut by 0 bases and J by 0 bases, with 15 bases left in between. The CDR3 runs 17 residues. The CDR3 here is CASSLAWGAGMNTEAFF. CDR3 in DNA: TGTGCCAGCAGCTTGGCCTGGGGGGCAGGCATGAACACTGAAGCTTTCTTT.